This T cell receptor (beta chain) derives from a study of blood T cell repertoires in COVID-19. Generated by immunoSEQ multiplex PCR, the TCRdb table keeps only in-frame clones and is missing some. The sample records around 46,000 clones, around 83% being singletons. V shed 10 bases and J 9 bases; nucleotides not matched to a gene: 15. In germline, CDR1 is ENHRY, CDR2 SYGVKD. CDR3 length: 14 amino acids. The sequencing sample was made of PBMCs or T cells enriched from blood (not recorded which). The TCR was taken from a woman aged 45-65 years who had recovered from COVID-19. This chain connects TRBV10-3 to TRBJ2-3; 8 nucleotides agree with TRBD2. The CDR3 sequence is CASRIAGSPGTQYF. Here the CDR3 DNA reads TGTGCCAGTCGAATAGCGGGGTCCCCAGGGACGCAGTATTTT.